This T cell receptor (beta chain) stems from a study of blood T cell repertoires in COVID-19. Looking at the study overall: Sources were T cells, B-cell-depleted T cells, or PBMCs; the material itself was cDNA or gDNA.

During active infection, Seattle patients enrolled and were then monitored through disease. Original data processing: Amplification of reference gene primers was used by the study to estimate nucleated cell counts. The data were produced by immunoSEQ multiplex PCR, yet TCRdb's version contains in-frame clones alone and is incomplete. The V and J calls and the clone size are those of that table, but D and trimming were determined from the DNA. The sample lists about 100,000 clones; roughly 90% were seen once. This CDR3 region has 15 residues. CDR1 and CDR2 from the germline V gene are LNHNV and YYDKDF (reference sequence). Trimming took 0 bases from V and 6 from J; bases not matched to a gene: 5.

This rearrangement joins TRBV15 to TRBJ1-2; 9 bases are a match to TRBD1. This clonotype originated in a human donor with COVID-19, enrolled during active disease. The donor label of this sample is uncertain. Input material: peripheral blood. As DNA, the CDR3 is TGTGCCACCAGCAGAGATAGGACAGGGGCGAATGGCTACACCTTC. It is translated as CATSRDRTGANGYTF.